This TCR beta chain was sequenced in a study of lymphopenia after photon versus proton radiotherapy. Only a few counts were recorded for this clone. Assay: immunoSEQ multiplex PCR; the TCRdb copy retains only in-frame clones and omits some. In the table there are some 70,000 clones, about nine tenths of which are singletons. The junction had 3 bases not matched to a gene; V was cut back by 6 bases and J by 5 bases. This CDR3 region has 13 residues. CDR1 is MNHEY and CDR2 is SVGAGI in the germline V gene. Sequencing was performed on peripheral blood, taken from a patient treated with proton-based radiotherapy. The sequence came from a man older than 75 with esophageal cancer. The genes are TRBV6-5 and TRBJ1-4; 7 nucleotides align to TRBD1. CDR3 protein: CASRPGGNEKLFF. In nucleotides, the CDR3 is TGTGCCAGCAGGCCAGGGGGGAATGAAAAACTGTTTTTT.